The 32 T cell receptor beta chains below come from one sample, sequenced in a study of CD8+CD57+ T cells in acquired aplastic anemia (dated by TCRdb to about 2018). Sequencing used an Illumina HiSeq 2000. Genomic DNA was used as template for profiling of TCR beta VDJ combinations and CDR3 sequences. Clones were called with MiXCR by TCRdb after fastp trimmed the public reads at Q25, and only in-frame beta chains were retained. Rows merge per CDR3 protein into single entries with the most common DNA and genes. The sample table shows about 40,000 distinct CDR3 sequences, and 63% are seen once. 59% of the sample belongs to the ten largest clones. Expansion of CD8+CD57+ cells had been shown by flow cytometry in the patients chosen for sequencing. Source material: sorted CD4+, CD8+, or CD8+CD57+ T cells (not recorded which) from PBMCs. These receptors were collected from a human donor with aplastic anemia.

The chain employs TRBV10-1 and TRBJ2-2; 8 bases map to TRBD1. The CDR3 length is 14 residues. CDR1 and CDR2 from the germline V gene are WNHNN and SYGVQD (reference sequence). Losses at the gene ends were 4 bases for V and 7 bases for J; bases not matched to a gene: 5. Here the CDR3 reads CASSARGHSGELFF. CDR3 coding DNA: TGCGCCAGCAGTGCCAGGGGGCATAGCGGGGAGCTGTTTTTT.

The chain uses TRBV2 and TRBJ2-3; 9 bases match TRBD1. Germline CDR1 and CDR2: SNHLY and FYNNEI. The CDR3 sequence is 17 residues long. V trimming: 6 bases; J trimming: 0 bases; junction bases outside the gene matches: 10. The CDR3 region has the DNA TGTGCCAGCAGCCCAGGGACAGGGAGGGGGAGCACAGATACGCAGTATTTT. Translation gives CASSPGTGRGSTDTQYF.

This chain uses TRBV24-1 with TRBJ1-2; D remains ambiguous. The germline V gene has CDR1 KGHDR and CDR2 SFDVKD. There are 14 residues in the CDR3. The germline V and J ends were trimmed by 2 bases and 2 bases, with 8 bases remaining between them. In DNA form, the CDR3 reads TGTGCCACCAGTGATTCAGGCCGCAACTATGGCTACACCTTC. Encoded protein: CATSDSGRNYGYTF.

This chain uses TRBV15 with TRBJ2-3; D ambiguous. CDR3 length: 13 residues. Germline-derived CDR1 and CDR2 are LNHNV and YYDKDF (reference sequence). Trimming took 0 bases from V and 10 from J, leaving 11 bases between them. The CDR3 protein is CATSRDTLAAQYF. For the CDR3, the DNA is TGTGCCACCAGCAGAGATACGTTAGCTGCGCAGTATTTT. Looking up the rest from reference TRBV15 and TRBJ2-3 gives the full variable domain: DAMVIQNPRYQVTQFGKPVTLSCSQTLNHNVMYWYQQKSSQAPKLLFHYYDKDFNNEADTPDNFQSRRPNTSFCFLDIRSPGLGDTAMYLCATSRDTLAAQYFGPGTRLTVL.

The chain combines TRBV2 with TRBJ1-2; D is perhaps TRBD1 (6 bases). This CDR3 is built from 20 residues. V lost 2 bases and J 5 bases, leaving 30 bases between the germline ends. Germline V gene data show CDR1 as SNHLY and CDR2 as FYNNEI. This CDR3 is CASSEFVKVGTGFRLYGYTF. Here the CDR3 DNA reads TGTGCCAGCAGTGAATTTGTAAAGGTTGGTACAGGGTTTCGATTATATGGCTACACCTTC.

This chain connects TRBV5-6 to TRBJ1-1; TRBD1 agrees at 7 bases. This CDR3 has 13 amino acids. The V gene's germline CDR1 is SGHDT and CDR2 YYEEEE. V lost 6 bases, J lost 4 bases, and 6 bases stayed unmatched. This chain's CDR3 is CASTEDRVTEAFF. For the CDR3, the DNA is TGTGCCAGCACCGAAGACAGGGTCACTGAAGCTTTCTTT.

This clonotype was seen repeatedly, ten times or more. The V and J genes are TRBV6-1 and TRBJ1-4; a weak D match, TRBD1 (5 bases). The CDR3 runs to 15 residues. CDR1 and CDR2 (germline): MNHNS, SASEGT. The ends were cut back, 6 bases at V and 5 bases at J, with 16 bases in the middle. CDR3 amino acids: CASSPLAGPNEKLFF. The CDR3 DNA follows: TGTGCCAGCAGCCCCCTGGCAGGGCCCAATGAAAAACTGTTTTTT.

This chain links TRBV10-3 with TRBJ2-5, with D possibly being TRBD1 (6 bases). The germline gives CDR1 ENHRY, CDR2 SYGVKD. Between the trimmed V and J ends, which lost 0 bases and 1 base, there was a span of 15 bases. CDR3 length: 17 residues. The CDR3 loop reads CAISESSSRGGQETQYF. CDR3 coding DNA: TGTGCCATCAGTGAGTCGTCATCTAGAGGGGGCCAAGAGACCCAGTACTTC.

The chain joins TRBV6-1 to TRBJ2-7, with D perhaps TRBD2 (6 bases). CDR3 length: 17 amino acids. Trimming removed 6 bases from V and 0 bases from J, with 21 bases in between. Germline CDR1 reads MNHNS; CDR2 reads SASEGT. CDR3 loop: CASSLAFGTPSSYEQYF. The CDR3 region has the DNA TGTGCCAGCAGCTTAGCCTTTGGGACTCCTTCCTCCTACGAGCAGTACTTC.

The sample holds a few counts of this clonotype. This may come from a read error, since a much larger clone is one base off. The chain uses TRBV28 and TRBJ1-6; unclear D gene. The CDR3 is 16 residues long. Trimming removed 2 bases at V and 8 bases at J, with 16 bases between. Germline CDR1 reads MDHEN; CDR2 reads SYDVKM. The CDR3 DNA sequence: TGTGCCAGCAGTTTACCCGACCCCCGATTTGATTCACCCCTCCACTTT. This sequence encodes CASSLPDPRFDSPLHF.

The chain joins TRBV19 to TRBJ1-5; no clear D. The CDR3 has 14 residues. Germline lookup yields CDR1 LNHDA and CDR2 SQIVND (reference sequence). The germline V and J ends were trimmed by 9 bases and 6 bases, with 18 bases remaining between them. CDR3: CASNKEARGQPQHF. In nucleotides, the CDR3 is TGTGCCAGCAACAAGGAAGCCCGGGGTCAGCCCCAGCATTTT.

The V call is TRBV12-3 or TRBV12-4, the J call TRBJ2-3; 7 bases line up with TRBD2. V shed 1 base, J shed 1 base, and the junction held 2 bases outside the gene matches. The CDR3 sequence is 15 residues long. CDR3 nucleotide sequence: TGTGCCAGCAGTTTAGAGGCGGGGGGCACAGATACGCAGTATTTT. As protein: CASSLEAGGTDTQYF.

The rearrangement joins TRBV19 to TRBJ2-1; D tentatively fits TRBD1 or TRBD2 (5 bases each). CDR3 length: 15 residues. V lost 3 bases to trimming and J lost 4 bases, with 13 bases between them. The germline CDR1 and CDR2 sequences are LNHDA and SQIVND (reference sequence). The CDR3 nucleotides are TGTGCCAGTAGTATCACGGGACCGGGGTACAATGAGCAGTTCTTC. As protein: CASSITGPGYNEQFF.

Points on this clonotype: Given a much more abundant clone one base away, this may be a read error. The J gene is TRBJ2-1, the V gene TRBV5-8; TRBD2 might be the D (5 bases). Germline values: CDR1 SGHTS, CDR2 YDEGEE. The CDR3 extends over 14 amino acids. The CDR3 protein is CASSLEERRNEQLF. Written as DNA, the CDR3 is TGTGCCAGCAGCTTGGAAGAAAGGAGGAATGAGCAGCTCTTC.

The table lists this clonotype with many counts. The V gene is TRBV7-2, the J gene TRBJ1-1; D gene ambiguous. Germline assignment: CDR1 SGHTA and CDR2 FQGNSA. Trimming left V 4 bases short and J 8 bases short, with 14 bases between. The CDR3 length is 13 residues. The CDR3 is CASSYQDGPEAFF. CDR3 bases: TGTGCCAGCAGCTACCAGGACGGTCCAGAAGCTTTCTTT.

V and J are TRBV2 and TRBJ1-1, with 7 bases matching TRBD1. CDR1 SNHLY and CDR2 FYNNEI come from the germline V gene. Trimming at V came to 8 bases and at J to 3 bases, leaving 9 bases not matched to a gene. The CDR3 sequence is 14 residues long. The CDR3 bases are TGTGCCAGCCGCATCAACAGGGGAGACACTGAAGCTTTCTTT. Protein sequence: CASRINRGDTEAFF.

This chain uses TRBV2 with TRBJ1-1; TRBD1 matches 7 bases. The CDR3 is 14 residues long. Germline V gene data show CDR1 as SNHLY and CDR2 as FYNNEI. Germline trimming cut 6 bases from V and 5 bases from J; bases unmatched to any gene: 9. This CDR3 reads CASSSLGQTTEAFF. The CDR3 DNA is TGTGCCAGCAGCTCCCTGGGACAGACAACTGAAGCTTTCTTT. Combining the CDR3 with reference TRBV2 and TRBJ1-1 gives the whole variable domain EPEVTQTPSHQVTQMGQEVILRCVPISNHLYFYWYRQILGQKVEFLVSFYNNEISEKSEIFDDQFSVERPDGSNFTLKIRSTKLEDSAMYFCASSSLGQTTEAFFGQGTRLTVV.

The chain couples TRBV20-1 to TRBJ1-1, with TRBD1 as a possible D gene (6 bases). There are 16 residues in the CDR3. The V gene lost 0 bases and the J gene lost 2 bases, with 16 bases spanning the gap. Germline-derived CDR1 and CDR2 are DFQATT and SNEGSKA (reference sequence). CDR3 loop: CSAREGWGLGNTEAFF. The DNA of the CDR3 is TGCAGTGCTAGAGAAGGTTGGGGGCTAGGAAACACTGAAGCTTTCTTT.

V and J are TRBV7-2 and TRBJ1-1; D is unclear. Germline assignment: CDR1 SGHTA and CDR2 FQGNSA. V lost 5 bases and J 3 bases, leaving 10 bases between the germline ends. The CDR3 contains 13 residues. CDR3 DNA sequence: TGTGCCAGCAGCCCCGGGAGGGACACTGAAGCTTTCTTT. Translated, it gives CASSPGRDTEAFF.

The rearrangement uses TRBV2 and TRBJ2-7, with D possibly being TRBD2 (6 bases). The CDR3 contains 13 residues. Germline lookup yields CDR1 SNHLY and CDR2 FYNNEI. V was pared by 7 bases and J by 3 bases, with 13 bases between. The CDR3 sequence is CASTRGWGYEQYF. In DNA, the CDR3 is TGTGCCAGCACCCGGGGGTGGGGCTACGAGCAGTACTTC.

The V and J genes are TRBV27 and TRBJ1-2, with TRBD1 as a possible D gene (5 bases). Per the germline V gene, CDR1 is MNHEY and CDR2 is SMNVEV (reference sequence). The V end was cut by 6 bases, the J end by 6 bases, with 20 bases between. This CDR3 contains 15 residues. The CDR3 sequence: CASSSPGRPRDGYTF. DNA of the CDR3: TGTGCCAGCAGCTCGCCGGGACGGCCTCGGGATGGCTACACCTTC.

The CDR3 DNA is TGCGCCAGCAGCCAAGATCGCGGGGTATACAATGAGCAGTTCTTC. It encodes CASSQDRGVYNEQFF. The J gene is TRBJ2-1, the V gene TRBV4-1; TRBD2 might be the D (6 bases). V lost 0 bases and J lost 4, with 10 bases in between. CDR3 length equals 15 residues. Germline CDR1 reads MGHRA; CDR2 reads YSYEKL.

As DNA, the CDR3 is TGTGCCAGCAGAACCGGGACAGGGGGCCCGCTGGGGTACGAGCAGTACTTC. As protein: CASRTGTGGPLGYEQYF. The chain uses TRBV19 and TRBJ2-7; TRBD1 matches 12 bases. The V segment lost 9 bases and the J segment 4 bases; nucleotides outside the gene matches: 16. The CDR3 runs to 17 residues. Germline-derived CDR1 and CDR2 are LNHDA and SQIVND (reference sequence).

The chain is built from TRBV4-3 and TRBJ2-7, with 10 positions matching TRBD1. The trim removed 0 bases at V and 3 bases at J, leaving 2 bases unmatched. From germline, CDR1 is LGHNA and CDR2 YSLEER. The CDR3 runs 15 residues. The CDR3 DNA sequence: TGCGCCAGCAGCCAAGATTGGACAGGGGGCTACGAGCAGTACTTC. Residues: CASSQDWTGGYEQYF.

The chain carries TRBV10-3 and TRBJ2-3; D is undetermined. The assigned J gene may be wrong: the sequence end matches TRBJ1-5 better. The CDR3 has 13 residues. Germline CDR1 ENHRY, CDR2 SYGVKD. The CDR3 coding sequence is TGTGCCATCAGTGTGGGGTCCAATCAGCCCCAGCATTTT. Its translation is CAISVGSNQPQHF.

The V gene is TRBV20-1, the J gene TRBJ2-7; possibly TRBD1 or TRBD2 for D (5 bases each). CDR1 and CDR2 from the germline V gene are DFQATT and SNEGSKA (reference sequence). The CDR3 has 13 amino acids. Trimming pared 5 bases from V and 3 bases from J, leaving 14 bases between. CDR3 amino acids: CSAATGRDYEQYF. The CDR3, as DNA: TGCAGTGCTGCCACGGGACGGGACTACGAGCAGTACTTC.

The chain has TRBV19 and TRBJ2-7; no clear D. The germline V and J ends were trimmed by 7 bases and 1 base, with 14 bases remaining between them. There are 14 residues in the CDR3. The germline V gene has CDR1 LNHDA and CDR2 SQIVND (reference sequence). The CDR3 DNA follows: TGTGCCAGTAACCCCGTGAGCGAATCCTACGAGCAGTACTTC. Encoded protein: CASNPVSESYEQYF.

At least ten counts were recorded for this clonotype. The CDR3 loop is CASRAGTSVADTQYF. CDR3 in DNA: TGTGCCAGCAGGGCCGGGACTAGCGTCGCAGATACGCAGTATTTT. This chain connects TRBV5-6 to TRBJ2-3, with 10 bases aligning to TRBD2. The CDR3 is 15 residues long. After removal of 5 bases from V and 4 bases from J, the junction contained 7 bases not matched to a gene. Per germline, CDR1 SGHDT and CDR2 YYEEEE.

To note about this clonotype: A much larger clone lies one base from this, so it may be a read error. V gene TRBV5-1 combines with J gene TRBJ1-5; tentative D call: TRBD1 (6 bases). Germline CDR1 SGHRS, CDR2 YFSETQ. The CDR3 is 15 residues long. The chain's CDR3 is CASSLGPGAAQPRHF. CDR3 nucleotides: TGCGCCAGCAGCTTGGGCCCAGGGGCGGCTCAGCCCCGGCATTTT.

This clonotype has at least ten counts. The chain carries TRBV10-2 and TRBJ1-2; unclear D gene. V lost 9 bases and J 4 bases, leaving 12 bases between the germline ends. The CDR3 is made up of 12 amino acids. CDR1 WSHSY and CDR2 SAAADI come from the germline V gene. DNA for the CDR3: TGCGCCAGTACGGGAGAACTCTATGGCTACACCTTC. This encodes CASTGELYGYTF.

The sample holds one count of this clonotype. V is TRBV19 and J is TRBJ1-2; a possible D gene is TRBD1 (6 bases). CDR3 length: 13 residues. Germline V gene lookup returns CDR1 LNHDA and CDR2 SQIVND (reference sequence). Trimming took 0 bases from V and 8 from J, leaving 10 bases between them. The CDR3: CASSIDRGHGYTF. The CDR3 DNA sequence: TGTGCCAGTAGTATAGACAGGGGTCACGGCTACACCTTC.

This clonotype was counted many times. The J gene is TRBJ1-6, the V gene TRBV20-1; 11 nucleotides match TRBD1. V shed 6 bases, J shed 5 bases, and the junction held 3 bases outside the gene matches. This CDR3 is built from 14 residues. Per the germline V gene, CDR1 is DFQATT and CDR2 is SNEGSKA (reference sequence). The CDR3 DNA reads TGCAGTGCATGGGACAGGGGGGATAATTCACCCCTCCACTTT. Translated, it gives CSAWDRGDNSPLHF.